Sequencing of this T cell receptor (beta chain) was carried out in a study of CD8 T cells in ankylosing spondylitis. Study observations and caveats: Some motif variants were previously reported in reactive arthritis synovial fluid and blood.

TCRdb analysed the 5' RACE reads with MiXCR anew, one entry per CDR3 protein. This repertoire shows approximately 150,000 distinct CDR3 sequences, around 32% found once; its top ten account for 4.5% to 6%. The length of the CDR3 is 14 residues. V lost 6 bases, J lost 3 bases, and 15 bases lay in between. Comment on this clonotype: No antigen is known for it.

Input material: synovial fluid, either unsorted or a sorted T cell fraction (not recorded which). The receptor was isolated from a male donor with ankylosing spondylitis. This sequence joins TRBV12-3 or TRBV12-4 and TRBJ2-7, with D possibly matching TRBD1 (5 bases). Here the CDR3 reads CASSLRTRDYEQYF. CDR3 bases: TGTGCCAGCAGCCTCAGGACAAGAGACTACGAGCAGTACTTC.